Listed below are T cell receptor beta chains from one sample, sequenced in a study of PD-1 blockade in classical Hodgkin lymphoma. Libraries were prepared by immunoSEQ multiplex PCR; TCRdb keeps only in-frame clonotypes and omits some of them. This table has tens of thousands of clones, approximately 80% appearing once. Here the sequenced sample was peripheral blood mononuclear cells (PBMCs), taken before the second cycle of nivolumab. Source of these receptors: a human donor with classical Hodgkin lymphoma. The CDR3 runs from the conserved cysteine through the conserved F or W. Each record gives: V gene, clone size, D gene, J gene, CDR3 protein, CDR3 DNA. A D gene is named only where the DNA matches it firmly. Not all rows give a size; the values are once, few, many and, for expanded clones, a class.

v_gene: TRBV18
abundance: once
d_gene: TRBD1
j_gene: TRBJ2-7
CDR3aa: CASSPLGPGGSLYEQYF
CDR3nt: TGTGCCAGCTCACCACTAGGCCCAGGGGGCTCCCTCTACGAGCAGTACTTC

v_gene: TRBV15
abundance: NA
d_gene: NA
j_gene: TRBJ2-7
CDR3aa: CATSRFPGEQYF
CDR3nt: TGTGCCACCAGCAGGTTCCCCGGGGAGCAGTACTTC

v_gene: TRBV6-5
abundance: NA
d_gene: TRBD1
j_gene: TRBJ1-3
CDR3aa: CASSYRGPVGNTIYF
CDR3nt: TGTGCCAGCAGTTACAGGGGGCCGGTGGGAAACACCATATATTTT

v_gene: TRBV5-5
abundance: NA
d_gene: NA
j_gene: TRBJ2-1
CDR3aa: CASSLDPETLGNEQFF
CDR3nt: TGTGCCAGCAGCTTGGACCCGGAAACCCTAGGAAATGAGCAGTTCTTC

v_gene: TRBV5-1
abundance: few
d_gene: NA
j_gene: TRBJ1-2
CDR3aa: CASSPIGYGYTF
CDR3nt: TGCGCCAGCAGCCCTATAGGGTATGGCTACACCTTC

v_gene: TRBV7-8
abundance: NA
d_gene: TRBD2
j_gene: TRBJ2-7
CDR3aa: CASSLKVASGAYEQYF
CDR3nt: TGTGCCAGCAGCTTAAAGGTGGCTAGCGGGGCCTACGAGCAGTACTTC

v_gene: TRBV5-1
abundance: NA
d_gene: NA
j_gene: TRBJ2-5
CDR3aa: CASRFRVTVTSQETQYF
CDR3nt: TGCGCCAGCCGCTTCAGGGTGACAGTTACTTCTCAAGAGACCCAGTACTTC

v_gene: TRBV6-1
abundance: NA
d_gene: TRBD1
j_gene: TRBJ2-7
CDR3aa: CASKGQADSYEQYF
CDR3nt: TGTGCCAGCAAAGGACAGGCGGACTCCTACGAGCAGTACTTC

v_gene: TRBV5-4
abundance: few
d_gene: TRBD1
j_gene: TRBJ1-1
CDR3aa: CASSSPGQGREAFF
CDR3nt: TGTGCCAGCAGCTCGCCGGGACAGGGCCGTGAAGCTTTCTTT

v_gene: TRBV25-1
abundance: NA
d_gene: NA
j_gene: TRBJ1-2
CDR3aa: CASSATTPLVGYTF
CDR3nt: TGTGCCAGCAGCGCAACTACCCCTTTGGTAGGCTACACCTTC

v_gene: TRBV5-3
abundance: NA
d_gene: NA
j_gene: TRBJ1-1
CDR3aa: CASSLAGHSEAFF
CDR3nt: TGTGCCAGCAGCTTGGCCGGGCATTCTGAAGCTTTCTTT

v_gene: TRBV6-4
abundance: NA
d_gene: NA
j_gene: TRBJ2-3
CDR3aa: CASSDSGGQGRDTQYF
CDR3nt: TGTGCCAGCAGTGACTCCGGAGGCCAGGGGAGGGATACGCAGTATTTT

v_gene: TRBV19
abundance: once
d_gene: TRBD1
j_gene: TRBJ2-7
CDR3aa: CASRRNRGYEQYF
CDR3nt: TGTGCCAGTAGGAGGAACAGGGGCTACGAGCAGTACTTC

v_gene: TRBV14
abundance: NA
d_gene: NA
j_gene: TRBJ1-6
CDR3aa: CASSQGRYNSLLHF
CDR3nt: TGTGCCAGCAGCCAAGGGCGTTATAATTCACTCCTCCACTTT

v_gene: TRBV28
abundance: NA
d_gene: TRBD1
j_gene: TRBJ1-2
CDR3aa: CASSPPGTVYGYTF
CDR3nt: TGTGCCAGCAGTCCCCCCGGGACAGTCTATGGCTACACCTTC

v_gene: TRBV28
abundance: NA
d_gene: NA
j_gene: TRBJ1-5
CDR3aa: CASSSPANQPQHF
CDR3nt: TGTGCCAGCAGTTCCCCGGCCAATCAGCCCCAGCATTTT

v_gene: TRBV11-2
abundance: NA
d_gene: TRBD2
j_gene: TRBJ2-2
CDR3aa: CASSLHPGSGGHGGELFF
CDR3nt: TGTGCCAGCAGCTTACACCCTGGTAGCGGGGGGCATGGCGGGGAGCTGTTTTTT

v_gene: TRBV5-4
abundance: NA
d_gene: NA
j_gene: TRBJ2-7
CDR3aa: CASSLDERLHYEQYF
CDR3nt: TGTGCCAGCAGCTTGGACGAGCGACTCCATTACGAGCAGTACTTC

v_gene: TRBV7-8
abundance: once
d_gene: NA
j_gene: TRBJ2-3
CDR3aa: CASSLAGVSTDTQYF
CDR3nt: TGTGCCAGCAGCTTAGCGGGGGTTAGCACAGATACGCAGTATTTT

v_gene: TRBV30
abundance: NA
d_gene: TRBD2
j_gene: TRBJ2-5
CDR3aa: CAWSLLALQETQYF
CDR3nt: TGTGCCTGGAGCCTACTAGCGCTCCAAGAGACCCAGTACTTC

v_gene: TRBV19
abundance: NA
d_gene: NA
j_gene: TRBJ1-5
CDR3aa: CASNQLYSNQPQHF
CDR3nt: TGTGCCAGTAATCAACTCTATAGCAATCAGCCCCAGCATTTT

v_gene: TRBV27
abundance: NA
d_gene: TRBD1
j_gene: TRBJ1-1
CDR3aa: CASSLDVGGLDEAFF
CDR3nt: TGTGCCAGCAGCCTAGACGTAGGGGGCTTGGATGAAGCTTTCTTT

v_gene: TRBV29-1
abundance: few
d_gene: NA
j_gene: TRBJ2-7
CDR3aa: CSVGWDYEQYF
CDR3nt: TGCAGCGTTGGATGGGACTACGAGCAGTACTTC

v_gene: TRBV10-3
abundance: NA
d_gene: NA
j_gene: TRBJ1-5
CDR3aa: CAIGLSNQPQHF
CDR3nt: TGTGCCATCGGCCTTAGCAATCAGCCCCAGCATTTT

v_gene: TRBV29-1
abundance: NA
d_gene: TRBD1
j_gene: TRBJ2-3
CDR3aa: CSVDPSGQLQGTQYF
CDR3nt: TGCAGCGTTGACCCTTCGGGACAGCTACAGGGTACGCAGTATTTT

v_gene: TRBV7-2
abundance: NA
d_gene: NA
j_gene: TRBJ1-1
CDR3aa: CASSSGVGRAFF
CDR3nt: TGTGCCAGCAGCTCTGGGGTGGGGAGGGCTTTCTTT

v_gene: TRBV18
abundance: NA
d_gene: NA
j_gene: TRBJ2-7
CDR3aa: CASSPNAGQYEQYF
CDR3nt: TGTGCCAGCTCACCAAACGCAGGTCAATACGAGCAGTACTTC

v_gene: TRBV6-5
abundance: few
d_gene: NA
j_gene: TRBJ1-6
CDR3aa: CASSAGRGPPLHF
CDR3nt: TGTGCCAGCAGTGCGGGACGGGGGCCACCCCTCCACTTT

v_gene: TRBV18
abundance: once
d_gene: TRBD1
j_gene: TRBJ2-5
CDR3aa: CASSGQGGLAETQYF
CDR3nt: TGTGCCAGCTCAGGACAGGGAGGCTTGGCGGAGACCCAGTACTTC

v_gene: TRBV12-5
abundance: NA
d_gene: TRBD1
j_gene: TRBJ2-7
CDR3aa: CASGLSALGQGAGEQYF
CDR3nt: TGTGCTAGTGGTTTATCTGCCCTGGGCCAGGGGGCGGGCGAGCAGTACTTC

v_gene: TRBV14
abundance: NA
d_gene: NA
j_gene: TRBJ2-3
CDR3aa: CASSKGDFASTDTQYF
CDR3nt: TGTGCCAGCAGCAAAGGGGACTTTGCTAGCACAGATACGCAGTATTTT

v_gene: TRBV4-1
abundance: NA
d_gene: NA
j_gene: TRBJ1-2
CDR3aa: CASSQVGFYGYTF
CDR3nt: TGCGCCAGCAGCCAAGTGGGGTTCTATGGCTACACCTTC

v_gene: TRBV18
abundance: NA
d_gene: TRBD2
j_gene: TRBJ2-1
CDR3aa: CASSNGGGTHNEQFF
CDR3nt: TGTGCCAGCTCCAATGGCGGGGGAACCCACAATGAGCAGTTCTTC

v_gene: TRBV7-7
abundance: NA
d_gene: NA
j_gene: TRBJ2-2
CDR3aa: CASSFRQDRGELFF
CDR3nt: TGTGCTAGCAGCTTCCGTCAGGATCGCGGGGAGCTGTTTTTT

v_gene: TRBV11-3
abundance: NA
d_gene: TRBD2
j_gene: TRBJ2-1
CDR3aa: CASSLDGRGGQNEQFF
CDR3nt: TGCGCCAGCAGCTTAGATGGGCGGGGGGGCCAAAATGAGCAGTTCTTC

v_gene: TRBV5-5
abundance: NA
d_gene: NA
j_gene: TRBJ2-5
CDR3aa: CASSLALRGTRTQYF
CDR3nt: TGTGCCAGCAGCTTGGCACTGAGGGGGACCAGGACCCAGTACTTC

v_gene: TRBV9
abundance: few
d_gene: NA
j_gene: TRBJ2-7
CDR3aa: CASSVDGSPKYEQYF
CDR3nt: TGTGCCAGCAGCGTAGATGGCAGTCCTAAGTACGAGCAGTACTTC

v_gene: TRBV19
abundance: NA
d_gene: TRBD1
j_gene: TRBJ2-7
CDR3aa: CASTRTGTDYEQYF
CDR3nt: TGTGCCAGTACCAGGACAGGGACAGACTACGAGCAGTACTTC

v_gene: TRBV11-2
abundance: NA
d_gene: TRBD2
j_gene: TRBJ2-1
CDR3aa: CASSLGLRGGIEQFF
CDR3nt: TGTGCCAGCAGCTTAGGCTTGCGGGGGGGGATTGAGCAGTTCTTC

v_gene: TRBV2
abundance: NA
d_gene: NA
j_gene: TRBJ2-6
CDR3aa: CASNPRGGSGANVLTF
CDR3nt: TGTGCCAGCAATCCAAGGGGGGGATCTGGGGCCAACGTCCTGACTTTC

v_gene: TRBV6-5
abundance: NA
d_gene: NA
j_gene: TRBJ2-7
CDR3aa: CASSYERYEQYF
CDR3nt: TGTGCCAGCAGTTACGAGCGCTACGAGCAGTACTTC